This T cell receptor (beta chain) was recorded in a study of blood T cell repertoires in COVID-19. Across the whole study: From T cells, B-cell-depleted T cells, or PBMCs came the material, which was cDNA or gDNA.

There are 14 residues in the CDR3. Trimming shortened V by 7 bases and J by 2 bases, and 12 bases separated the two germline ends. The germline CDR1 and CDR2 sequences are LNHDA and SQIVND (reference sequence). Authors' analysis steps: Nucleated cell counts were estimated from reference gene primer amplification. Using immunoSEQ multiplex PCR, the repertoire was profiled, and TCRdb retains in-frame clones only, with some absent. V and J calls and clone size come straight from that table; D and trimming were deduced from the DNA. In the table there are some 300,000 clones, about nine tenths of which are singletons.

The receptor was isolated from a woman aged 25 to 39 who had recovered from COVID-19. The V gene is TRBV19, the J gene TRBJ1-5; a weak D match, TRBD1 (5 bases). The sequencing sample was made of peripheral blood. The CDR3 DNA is TGTGCCAGTAAGCAGGGAAGGGGCAATCAGCCCCAGCATTTT. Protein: CASKQGRGNQPQHF.